The present T cell receptor beta chain was sequenced within a study of response to subunit inactivated influenza vaccine. General study findings and limits: Few additional T cells are recruited per seasonal influenza vaccination, authors suggested.

In germline, CDR1 is LGHNA, CDR2 YSLEER. V lost 0 bases, J lost 7 bases, and 16 bases lay in between. The CDR3 covers 17 residues. TCRdb re-called the RT-PCR reads with MiXCR, one entry per CDR3 protein. The table lists 800,000 to 1,000,000 distinct CDR3 sequences, around 21% of them singletons. A remark on this clonotype: Its antigen is not known.

The chain employs TRBV4-3 and TRBJ1-6, with unresolved D. This sample comprised PBMCs from blood, obtained roughly 5 days after vaccination. The TCR was taken from a man aged 45-60 years who received an inactivated influenza vaccine. DNA for the CDR3: TGCGCCAGCAGCCAAGATCCGGGAGGGATAGTGAATTCACCCCTCCACTTT. The encoded protein is CASSQDPGGIVNSPLHF.